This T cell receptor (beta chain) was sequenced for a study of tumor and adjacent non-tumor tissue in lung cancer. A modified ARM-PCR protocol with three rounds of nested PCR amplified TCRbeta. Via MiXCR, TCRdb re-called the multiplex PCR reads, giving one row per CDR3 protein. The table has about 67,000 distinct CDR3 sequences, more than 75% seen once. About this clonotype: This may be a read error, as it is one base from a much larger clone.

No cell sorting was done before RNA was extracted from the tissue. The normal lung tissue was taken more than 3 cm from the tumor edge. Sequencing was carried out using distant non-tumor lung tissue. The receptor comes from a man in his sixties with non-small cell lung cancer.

The CDR3 DNA follows: TGTGCCAGCAGGGGCGAAGGGGACGTGCAGTACTTC. Its translation is CASRGEGDVQYF. The gene calls are TRBV25-1 and TRBJ2-7, with D perhaps assigned TRBD1 or TRBD2 (5 bases each). Trimming stripped 6 bases from V and 9 bases from J, with 15 bases between. Per the germline V gene, CDR1 is MGHDK and CDR2 is SYGVNS. This CDR3 comprises 12 residues.